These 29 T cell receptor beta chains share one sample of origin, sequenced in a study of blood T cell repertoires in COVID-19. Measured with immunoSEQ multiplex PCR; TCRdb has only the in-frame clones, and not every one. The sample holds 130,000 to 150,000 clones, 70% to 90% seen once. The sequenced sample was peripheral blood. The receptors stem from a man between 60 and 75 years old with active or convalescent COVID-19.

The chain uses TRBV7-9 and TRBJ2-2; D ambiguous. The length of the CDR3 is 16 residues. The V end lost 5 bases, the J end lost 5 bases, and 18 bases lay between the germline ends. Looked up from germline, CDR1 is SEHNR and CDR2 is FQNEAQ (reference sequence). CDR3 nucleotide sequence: TGTGCCAGCAGCCCTCCCCAAGCAGGCAGGACCGGGGAGCTGTTTTTT. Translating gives CASSPPQAGRTGELFF.

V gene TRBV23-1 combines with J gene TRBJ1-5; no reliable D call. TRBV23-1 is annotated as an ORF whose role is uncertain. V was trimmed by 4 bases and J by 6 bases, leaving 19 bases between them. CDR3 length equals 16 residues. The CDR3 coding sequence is TGCGCCAGCAGTCCCCACAGTCGGCAGGAAAGTCAGCCCCAGCATTTT. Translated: CASSPHSRQESQPQHF.

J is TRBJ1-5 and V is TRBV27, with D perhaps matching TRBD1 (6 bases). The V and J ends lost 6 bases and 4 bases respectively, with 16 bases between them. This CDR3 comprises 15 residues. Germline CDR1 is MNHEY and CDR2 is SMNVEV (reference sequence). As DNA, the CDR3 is TGTGCCAGCAGAGACCAGGGGTCAGGGAATCAGCCCCAGCATTTT. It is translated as CASRDQGSGNQPQHF.

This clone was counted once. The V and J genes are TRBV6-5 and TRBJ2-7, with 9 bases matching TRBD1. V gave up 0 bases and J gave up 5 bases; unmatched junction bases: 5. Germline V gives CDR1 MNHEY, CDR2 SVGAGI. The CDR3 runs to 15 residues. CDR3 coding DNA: TGTGCCAGCAGTTACTCGAACAGGGGGCAGGACGAGCAGTACTTC. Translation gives CASSYSNRGQDEQYF.

CDR3 loop: CASSRLAATYNEQFF. DNA for the CDR3: TGTGCCAGCAGTCGCCTAGCGGCAACATACAATGAGCAGTTCTTC. V is TRBV9 and J is TRBJ2-1; 7 nucleotides match TRBD2. CDR3 length equals 15 residues. V was clipped by 5 bases and J by 4 bases; unmatched bases: 9. The germline V gene has CDR1 SGDLS and CDR2 YYNGEE.

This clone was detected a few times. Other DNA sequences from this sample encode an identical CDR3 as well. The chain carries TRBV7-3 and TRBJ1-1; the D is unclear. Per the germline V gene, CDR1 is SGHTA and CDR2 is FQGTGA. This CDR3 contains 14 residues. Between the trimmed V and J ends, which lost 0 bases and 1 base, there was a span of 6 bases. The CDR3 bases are TGTGCCAGCAGCTTAACCGGCGGGAACACTGAAGCTTTCTTT. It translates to CASSLTGGNTEAFF.

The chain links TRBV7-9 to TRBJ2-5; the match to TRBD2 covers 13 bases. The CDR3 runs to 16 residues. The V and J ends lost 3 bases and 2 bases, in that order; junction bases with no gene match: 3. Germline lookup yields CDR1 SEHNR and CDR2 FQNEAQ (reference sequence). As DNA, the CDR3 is TGTGCCAGCAGCTTCGGGACTAGCGGGGTACAAGAGACCCAGTACTTC. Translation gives CASSFGTSGVQETQYF.

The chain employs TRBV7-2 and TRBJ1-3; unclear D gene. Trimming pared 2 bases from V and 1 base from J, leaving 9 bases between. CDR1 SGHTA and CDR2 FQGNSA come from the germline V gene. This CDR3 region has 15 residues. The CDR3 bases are TGTGCCAGCAGCTTATGGAGGAGGTCTGGAAACACCATATATTTT. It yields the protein CASSLWRRSGNTIYF.

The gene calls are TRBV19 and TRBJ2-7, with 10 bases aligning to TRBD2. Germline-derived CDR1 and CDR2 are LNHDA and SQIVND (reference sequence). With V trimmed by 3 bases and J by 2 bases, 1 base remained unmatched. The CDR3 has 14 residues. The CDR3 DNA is TGTGCCAGTAGTATTCTAGCGGGAGCCTACGAGCAGTACTTC. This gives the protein CASSILAGAYEQYF.

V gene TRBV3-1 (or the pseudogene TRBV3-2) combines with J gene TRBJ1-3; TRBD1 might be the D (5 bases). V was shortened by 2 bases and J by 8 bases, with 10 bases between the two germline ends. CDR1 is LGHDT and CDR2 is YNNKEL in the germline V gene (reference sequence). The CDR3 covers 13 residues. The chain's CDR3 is CASSQSPGDTIYF. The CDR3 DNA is TGTGCCAGCAGCCAATCACCGGGGGACACCATATATTTT.

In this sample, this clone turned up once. In DNA form, the CDR3 reads TGTGCCAGCAGCTCTCCCGGGACAGGGGTTGCTCTCCACACTGAAGCTTTCTTT. Translation: CASSSPGTGVALHTEAFF. The V call is TRBV7-9, the J call TRBJ1-1; 10 nucleotides align to TRBD1. Germline V gives CDR1 SEHNR, CDR2 FQNEAQ (reference sequence). Losses at the gene ends were 4 bases for V and 3 bases for J; bases not matched to a gene: 14. This CDR3 spans 18 amino acids.

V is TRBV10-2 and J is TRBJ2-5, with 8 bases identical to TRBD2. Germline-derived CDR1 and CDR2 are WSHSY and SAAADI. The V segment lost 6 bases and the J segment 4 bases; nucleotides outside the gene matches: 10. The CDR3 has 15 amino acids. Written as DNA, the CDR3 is TGCGCCAGCAGGACGGGACTAGTGGTAGGAGAGACCCAGTACTTC. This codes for CASRTGLVVGETQYF.

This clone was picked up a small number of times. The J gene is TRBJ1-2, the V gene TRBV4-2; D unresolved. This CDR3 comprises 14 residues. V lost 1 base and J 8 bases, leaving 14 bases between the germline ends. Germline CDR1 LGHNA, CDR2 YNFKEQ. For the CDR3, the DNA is TGTGCCAGCAGCCAAGGCCTCTCCGCGGAGGGCTACACCTTC. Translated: CASSQGLSAEGYTF.

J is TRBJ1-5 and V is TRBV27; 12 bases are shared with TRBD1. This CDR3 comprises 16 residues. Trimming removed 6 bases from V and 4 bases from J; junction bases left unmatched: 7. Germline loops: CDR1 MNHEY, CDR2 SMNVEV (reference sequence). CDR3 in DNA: TGTGCCAGCAGGAGACGGGACAGGGGGCCGAATCAGCCCCAGCATTTT. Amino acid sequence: CASRRRDRGPNQPQHF.

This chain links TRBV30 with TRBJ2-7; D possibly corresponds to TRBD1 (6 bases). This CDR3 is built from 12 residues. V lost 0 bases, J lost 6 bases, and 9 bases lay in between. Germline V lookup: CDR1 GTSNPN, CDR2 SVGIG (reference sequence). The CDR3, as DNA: TGTGCCTGGAGTGTACAGGGCGGCGAGCAGTACTTC. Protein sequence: CAWSVQGGEQYF.

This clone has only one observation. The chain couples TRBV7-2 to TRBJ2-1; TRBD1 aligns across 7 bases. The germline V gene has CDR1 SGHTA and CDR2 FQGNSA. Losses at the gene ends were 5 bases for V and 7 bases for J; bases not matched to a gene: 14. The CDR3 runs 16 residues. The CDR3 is CASSLITRQGGNEQFF. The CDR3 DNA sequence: TGTGCCAGCAGCCTAATAACGAGACAGGGTGGGAATGAGCAGTTCTTC.

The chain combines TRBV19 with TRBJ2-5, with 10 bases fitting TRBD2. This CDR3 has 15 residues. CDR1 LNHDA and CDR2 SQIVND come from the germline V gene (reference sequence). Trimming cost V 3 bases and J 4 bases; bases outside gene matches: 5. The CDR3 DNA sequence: TGTGCCAGTAGTATTACCTGGACTAGCGGAGAGACCCAGTACTTC. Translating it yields CASSITWTSGETQYF.

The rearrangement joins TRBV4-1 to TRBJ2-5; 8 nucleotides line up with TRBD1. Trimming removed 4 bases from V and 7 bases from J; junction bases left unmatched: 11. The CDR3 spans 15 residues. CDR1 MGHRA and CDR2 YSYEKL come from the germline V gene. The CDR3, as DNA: TGCGCCAGCAGCCCTACAAGGACAGGGCGGAGGACCCAGTACTTC. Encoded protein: CASSPTRTGRRTQYF.

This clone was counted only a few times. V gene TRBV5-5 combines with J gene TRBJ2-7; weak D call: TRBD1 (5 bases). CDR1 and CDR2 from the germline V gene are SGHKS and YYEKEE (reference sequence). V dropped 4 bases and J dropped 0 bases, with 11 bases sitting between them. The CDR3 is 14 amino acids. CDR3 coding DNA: TGTGCCAGCAGCCTTCGAACAGGCTCCTACGAGCAGTACTTC. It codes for CASSLRTGSYEQYF.

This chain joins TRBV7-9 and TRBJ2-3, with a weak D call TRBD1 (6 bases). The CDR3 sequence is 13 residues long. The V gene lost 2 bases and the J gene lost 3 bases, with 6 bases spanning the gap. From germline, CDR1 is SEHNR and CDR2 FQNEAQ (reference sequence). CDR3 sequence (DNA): TGTGCCAGCAGCTTACAGGGGACAGATACGCAGTATTTT. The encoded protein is CASSLQGTDTQYF. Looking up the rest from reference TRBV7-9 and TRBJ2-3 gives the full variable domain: DTGVSQNPRHKITKRGQNVTFRCDPISEHNRLYWYRQTLGQGPEFLTYFQNEAQLEKSRLLSDRFSAERPKGSFSTLEIQRTEQGDSAMYLCASSLQGTDTQYFGPGTRLTVL.

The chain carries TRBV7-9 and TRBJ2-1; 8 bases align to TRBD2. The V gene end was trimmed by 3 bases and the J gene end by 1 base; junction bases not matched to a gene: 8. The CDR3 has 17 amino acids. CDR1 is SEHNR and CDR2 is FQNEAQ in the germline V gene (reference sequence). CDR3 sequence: CASSFPSGRGSYNEQFF. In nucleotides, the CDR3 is TGTGCCAGCAGCTTTCCAAGCGGGAGAGGGTCCTACAATGAGCAGTTCTTC.

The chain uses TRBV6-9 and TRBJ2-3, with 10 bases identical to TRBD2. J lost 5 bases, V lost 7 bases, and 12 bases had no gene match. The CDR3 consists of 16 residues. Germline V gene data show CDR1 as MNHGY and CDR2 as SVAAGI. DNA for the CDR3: TGTGCCAGCACCATTCCGGCTCTAGCGGGAGAAGATACGCAGTATTTT. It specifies CASTIPALAGEDTQYF.

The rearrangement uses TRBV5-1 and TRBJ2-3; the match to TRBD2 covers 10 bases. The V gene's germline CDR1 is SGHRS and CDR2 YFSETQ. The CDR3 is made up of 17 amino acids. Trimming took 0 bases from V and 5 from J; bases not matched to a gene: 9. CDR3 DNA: TGCGCCAGCAGCTTGGATGGTGGAGCGGGAGGGGTAGATACGCAGTATTTT. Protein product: CASSLDGGAGGVDTQYF.

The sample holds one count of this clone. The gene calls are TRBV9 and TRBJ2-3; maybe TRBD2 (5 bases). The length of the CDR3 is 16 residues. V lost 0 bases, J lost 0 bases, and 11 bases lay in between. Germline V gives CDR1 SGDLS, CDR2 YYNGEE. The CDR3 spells CASSVVNSASTDTQYF. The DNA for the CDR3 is TGTGCCAGCAGCGTAGTTAATAGCGCGAGCACAGATACGCAGTATTTT.

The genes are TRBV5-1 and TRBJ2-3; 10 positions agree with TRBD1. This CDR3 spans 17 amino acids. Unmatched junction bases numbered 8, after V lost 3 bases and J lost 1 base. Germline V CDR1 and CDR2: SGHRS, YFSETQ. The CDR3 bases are TGCGCCAGCAGCTCCCAATCCGGGACAGGGGGCACAGATACGCAGTATTTT. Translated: CASSSQSGTGGTDTQYF.

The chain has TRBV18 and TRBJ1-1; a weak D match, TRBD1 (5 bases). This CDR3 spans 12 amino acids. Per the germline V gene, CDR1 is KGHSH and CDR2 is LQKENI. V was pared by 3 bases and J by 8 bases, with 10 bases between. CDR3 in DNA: TGTGCCAGCTCACCGACGACAGTCGAAGCTTTCTTT. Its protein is CASSPTTVEAFF.

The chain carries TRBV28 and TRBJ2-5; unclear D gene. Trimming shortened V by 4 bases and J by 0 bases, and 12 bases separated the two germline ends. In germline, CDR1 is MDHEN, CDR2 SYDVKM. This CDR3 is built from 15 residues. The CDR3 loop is CASSSSDGYQETQYF. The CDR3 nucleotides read TGTGCCAGCAGTTCCTCAGACGGGTACCAAGAGACCCAGTACTTC.

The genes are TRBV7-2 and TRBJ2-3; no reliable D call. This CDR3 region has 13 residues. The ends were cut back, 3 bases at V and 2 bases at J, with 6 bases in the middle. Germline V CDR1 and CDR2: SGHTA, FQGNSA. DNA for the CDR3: TGTGCCAGCAGCTTGGGCCACACAGATACGCAGTATTTT. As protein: CASSLGHTDTQYF.

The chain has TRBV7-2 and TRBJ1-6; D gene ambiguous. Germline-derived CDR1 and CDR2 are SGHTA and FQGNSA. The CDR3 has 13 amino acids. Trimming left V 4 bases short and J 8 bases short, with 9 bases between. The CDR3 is CASSSNQDSPLHF. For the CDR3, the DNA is TGTGCCAGCAGCTCCAACCAGGATTCACCCCTCCACTTT.